This TCR beta chain was documented in a study of shared clonotypes between healthy human individuals. Measured with immunoSEQ multiplex PCR; TCRdb has only the in-frame clones, and not every one. The table includes approximately 470,000 clones, over 70% detected once. All participating donors were Caucasian adults from Nashville, Tennessee. The CDR3 contains 18 residues. V lost 4 bases and J lost 3; bases outside the gene matches: 7. Germline V gene sequence: CDR1 SGHRS, CDR2 YFSETQ. Input material: PBMCs. V is TRBV5-1 and J is TRBJ2-1; 16 bases agree with TRBD2. This clonotype was obtained from a woman aged 35 to 49 in good health. Some clones in this sample may be carry-over from other donors' samples. CDR3 in DNA: TGCGCCAGCAGCAGCGGGACTAGCGGGAGGGCCGTCTACAATGAGCAGTTCTTC. Amino acid sequence: CASSSGTSGRAVYNEQFF.